This TCR beta chain appears in the sequencing data of a study of T-cell reconstitution after alpha-beta-depleted transplantation in children. Findings of the study overall: High day-60 TCRbeta diversity in some patients came from surviving recipient T cells and thymic progenitors. Alpha-beta T cells about two months after transplant reportedly derived from several hundred expanded graft clones. T cells produced anew were the main source of T-cell counts and diversity one year after transplant.

Germline assignment: CDR1 SGHTA and CDR2 FQGNSA. This CDR3 region has 15 residues. The V gene end was trimmed by 2 bases and the J gene end by 4 bases; junction bases not matched to a gene: 5. This clonotype was recorded at least ten times. Its antigen is as yet unknown. Researchers prepared the TCRbeta library using unique molecular identifiers, the study reports. TCRdb independently ran MiXCR on the PCR reads; one entry per CDR3 protein. Among about 170,000 distinct CDR3 sequences listed, roughly 10% were seen once. This TCR came from a boy aged 2 to 10 with acute myeloid leukemia, due to receive a stem cell transplant. V gene TRBV7-2 combines with J gene TRBJ1-2; the match to TRBD1 covers 9 bases. Sequences were derived from PBMCs, sampled before TCRalphabeta/CD19-depleted stem cell transplant. The CDR3 coding sequence is TGTGCCAGCAGCTTAAGGGACAGGGAGGCCTATGGCTACACCTTC. Its protein product is CASSLRDREAYGYTF. The variable domain in full, completed from reference TRBV7-2 and TRBJ1-2, reads GAGVSQSPSNKVTEKGKDVELRCDPISGHTALYWYRQSLGQGLEFLIYFQGNSAPDKSGLPSDRFSAERTGGSVSTLTIQRTQQEDSAVYLCASSLRDREAYGYTFGSGTRLTVV.